The clone carrying this TCR beta chain was detected only a few times. The antigen is unknown. Individual cDNA molecules received unique molecular identifiers. TCRdb analysed the 5' RACE reads with MiXCR anew, one entry per CDR3 protein. The sample contains more than 60,000 distinct CDR3 sequences, around 12% of which appear only once. Germline lookup yields CDR1 LGHDT and CDR2 YNNKEL (reference sequence). This CDR3 spans 15 amino acids. The V end was cut by 4 bases, the J end by 6 bases, with 16 bases between. This entry belongs to a study of early T cells in non-severe SARS-CoV-2 infection. Background on the study: Sequencing input comprised bulk RNA from unsorted whole blood; chain pairing was not available.

Study results and caveats: Missing private and CD4 specificities, VDJdb matching favored anti-spike CD8 responses.

This receptor was taken from an adult who was a healthcare worker with PCR-confirmed SARS-CoV-2 infection or an uninfected control (not recorded which). The donor label of this sample is uncertain. The rearrangement links TRBV3-1 to TRBJ2-1, with D perhaps TRBD1 (6 bases). The sequencing used whole blood, collected at baseline. CDR3 coding DNA: TGTGCCAGCAGCCCGCCGAGACAGGAACCCAATGAGCAGTTCTTC. It codes for CASSPPRQEPNEQFF.